Following are 17 T cell receptor beta chains from one sample sequenced in a study of blood T cell repertoires in COVID-19 (dated by TCRdb to about 2020). Library preparation employed the immunoSEQ multiplex PCR assay. Drawn from immuneACCESS, this table holds only the in-frame rearrangements with V and J called that TCRdb kept. Clones are partly lost; checked studies trace under half to an unresolved V gene and leave the rest unexplained. The sample table shows 150,000 to 200,000 clones, and over 70% are seen once. The ten most abundant clones make up 5.6% of the sample. The source material was PBMCs or T cells enriched from blood (not recorded which). These receptors all stem from a woman between 40 and 55 years old with acute COVID-19.

This clone was counted once. This may stem from a read error, because a much larger clone lies one nucleotide away. This rearrangement joins TRBV11-2 to TRBJ2-3, with 10 bases matching TRBD2. Germline V gene lookup returns CDR1 SGHAT and CDR2 FQNNGV. This CDR3 has 16 residues. CDR3 amino acids: CVSRRGVAGGTDTQYF. In DNA form, the CDR3 reads TGTGTCAGCAGAAGAGGGGTAGCGGGAGGAACAGATACGCAGTATTTT.

This clone was picked up many times. The J gene is TRBJ1-5, the V gene TRBV6-5; TRBD1 aligns across 7 bases. The germline V gene has CDR1 MNHEY and CDR2 SVGAGI. Trimming took 6 bases from V and 0 from J; bases not matched to a gene: 5. The CDR3 length is 15 residues. The CDR3: CASSMDRNSNQPQHF. DNA of the CDR3: TGTGCCAGCAGCATGGACAGGAATAGCAATCAGCCCCAGCATTTT.

The rearrangement links TRBV6-1 to TRBJ1-4, with D unresolved. CDR3 length: 14 amino acids. V was trimmed by 3 bases and J by 2 bases, leaving 7 bases between them. CDR1 is MNHNS and CDR2 is SASEGT in the germline V gene. The CDR3 region has the DNA TGTGCCAGCAGTGAGAGCCTCACTAATGAAAAACTGTTTTTT. This codes for CASSESLTNEKLFF.

The rearrangement joins TRBV9 to TRBJ2-1, with a weak D call TRBD1 (6 bases). Germline V gene lookup returns CDR1 SGDLS and CDR2 YYNGEE. The ends were cut back, 0 bases at V and 7 bases at J, with 20 bases in the middle. The CDR3 runs 17 residues. CDR3: CASSVEGVGDGPNEQFF. The DNA for the CDR3 is TGTGCCAGCAGCGTAGAGGGGGTGGGGGATGGCCCTAATGAGCAGTTCTTC.

The CDR3 DNA reads TGTGCCAGCAGCCAACCCAGGACAGCGGACACCGGGGAGCTGTTTTTT. This sequence encodes CASSQPRTADTGELFF. The chain recombines TRBV3-1 (or the pseudogene TRBV3-2) with TRBJ2-2, with D maybe TRBD1 (6 bases). CDR1 LGHDT and CDR2 YNNKEL come from the germline V gene (reference sequence). The V gene lost 2 bases and the J gene lost 3 bases, with 13 bases spanning the gap. The CDR3 loop spans 16 amino acids.

A single count supports this clone. The gene calls are TRBV28 and TRBJ1-1; TRBD1 might be the D (5 bases). V lost 2 bases to trimming and J lost 1 base, with 11 bases between them. The CDR3 spans 15 residues. Germline CDR1 reads MDHEN; CDR2 reads SYDVKM. In DNA, the CDR3 is TGTGCCAGCAGTTTAAGGGGATTGGGGAACACTGAAGCTTTCTTT. Translating it yields CASSLRGLGNTEAFF.

The chain has TRBV12-3 or TRBV12-4 and TRBJ2-4, with 11 bases fitting TRBD2. V was clipped by 5 bases and J by 9 bases; unmatched bases: 0. The CDR3 extends over 12 amino acids. The CDR3 sequence is CASSGLAGIQYF. CDR3 sequence (DNA): TGTGCCAGCAGTGGACTAGCGGGCATTCAGTACTTC.

The chain joins TRBV7-3 to TRBJ2-3, with TRBD2 as a possible D gene (6 bases). Germline V CDR1 and CDR2: SGHTA, FQGTGA. The CDR3 spans 18 residues. With 5 bases removed from V and 0 bases from J, the gap between germline ends came to 21 bases. The CDR3, as DNA: TGTGCCAGCAGCCCAATCCCACGGAGGGGCGCTAGCACAGATACGCAGTATTTT. Amino acids: CASSPIPRRGASTDTQYF.

The genes are TRBV7-9 and TRBJ1-1; D ambiguous. Between the trimmed V and J ends, which lost 3 bases and 1 base, there was a span of 9 bases. CDR1 and CDR2 from the germline V gene are SEHNR and FQNEAQ (reference sequence). This CDR3 has 14 residues. This CDR3 reads CASSFSEGNTEAFF. CDR3 DNA: TGTGCCAGCAGCTTTTCTGAGGGGAACACTGAAGCTTTCTTT.

The chain joins TRBV5-6 to TRBJ2-1; TRBD2 matches 12 bases. CDR3 length: 16 amino acids. Germline V gene sequence: CDR1 SGHDT, CDR2 YYEEEE. With 4 bases clipped from V and 12 bases from J, the junction kept 14 bases outside the gene matches. DNA of the CDR3: TGTGCCAGCAGCGGGGGGCTAGCGGGAGGGCTAGGACTGCAGTTCTTC. Encoded protein: CASSGGLAGGLGLQFF.

This chain connects TRBV11-3 to TRBJ1-3; 8 bases are a match to TRBD1. V lost 5 bases to trimming and J lost 8 bases; unmatched junction nucleotides: 8. This CDR3 comprises 14 residues. The V gene's germline CDR1 is SGHNT and CDR2 YENEEA. CDR3 amino acids: CASSPRQGLDTIYF. The CDR3 DNA reads as TGTGCCAGCAGCCCGAGACAGGGGTTGGACACCATATATTTT.

Only one count was recorded for this clone. The chain recombines TRBV10-3 with TRBJ2-1; D perhaps matches TRBD2 (5 bases). With 0 bases removed from V and 7 bases from J, the gap between germline ends came to 13 bases. CDR3 length: 15 residues. Per the germline V gene, CDR1 is ENHRY and CDR2 is SYGVKD. This CDR3 reads CAISESRGNPNEQFF. Written as DNA, the CDR3 is TGTGCCATCAGTGAGTCGAGAGGGAACCCGAATGAGCAGTTCTTC.

The genes are TRBV19 and TRBJ2-3; 7 nucleotides match TRBD2. The V and J ends lost 5 bases and 6 bases, in that order; junction bases with no gene match: 17. There are 17 residues in the CDR3. CDR1 LNHDA and CDR2 SQIVND come from the germline V gene (reference sequence). This CDR3 is CASSSRREAFSRDTQYF. In nucleotides, the CDR3 is TGTGCCAGTAGTTCCCGCCGGGAGGCCTTTAGTCGGGATACGCAGTATTTT.

This clone was seen more than once but under ten times. The V call is TRBV7-2, the J call TRBJ1-2, with TRBD1 as a possible D gene (6 bases). V was clipped by 1 base and J by 7 bases, with 10 bases between them. Germline loops: CDR1 SGHTA, CDR2 FQGNSA. The length of the CDR3 is 13 residues. The CDR3 nucleotides are TGTGCCAGCAGCTTAGGCGGGGGCGGTGGCTACACCTTC. It yields the protein CASSLGGGGGYTF. Supplemented by reference TRBV7-2 and TRBJ1-2, the full variable domain reads GAGVSQSPSNKVTEKGKDVELRCDPISGHTALYWYRQSLGQGLEFLIYFQGNSAPDKSGLPSDRFSAERTGGSVSTLTIQRTQQEDSAVYLCASSLGGGGGYTFGSGTRLTVV.

This chain links TRBV9 with TRBJ2-1, with a weak D call TRBD2 (6 bases). This CDR3 contains 14 residues. CDR1 and CDR2 (germline): SGDLS, YYNGEE. Trimming removed 3 bases at V and 6 bases at J, with 13 bases between. The CDR3, as DNA: TGTGCCAGCAGCGGCTGGGACTCCAGCAATGAGCAGTTCTTC. Amino acid sequence: CASSGWDSSNEQFF.

Written as DNA, the CDR3 is TGTGCCACCAGTGATTGGGACATGGGTCAGGATACCGGGGAGCTGTTTTTT. It is translated as CATSDWDMGQDTGELFF. This rearrangement joins TRBV24-1 to TRBJ2-2, with D perhaps TRBD1 (6 bases). V was trimmed by 2 bases and J by 5 bases, leaving 17 bases between them. The CDR3 sequence is 17 residues long. Germline loops: CDR1 KGHDR, CDR2 SFDVKD.

The chain couples TRBV5-1 to TRBJ2-2; 11 nucleotides align to TRBD1. CDR1 SGHRS and CDR2 YFSETQ come from the germline V gene. The CDR3 runs 16 residues. With 5 bases clipped from V and 4 bases from J, the junction kept 7 bases outside the gene matches. CDR3 DNA: TGCGCCAGCAGTACGGACAGGGGGCTCAGCACCGGGGAGCTGTTTTTT. This sequence encodes CASSTDRGLSTGELFF.